Included here is one TCR beta chain sequence, with context. Its antigen is unknown. Ophthalmopathy cases met thresholds of Clinical Activity Score at least 3, NOSPECS grade at least 4 and duration under 3 months. What was amplified from RNA transcripts were TCR beta CDR3 regions. Primed by the HTBI set, a first-round RT-PCR was run on the TCR CDR3. In TCRdb, the multiplex PCR reads were re-called with MiXCR into one record per CDR3 protein. The sample lists approximately 380,000 distinct CDR3 sequences, 18% occurring once. The ends lost 6 bases at V and 0 bases at J; junction bases unmatched: 5. This CDR3 is 15 amino acids long. From germline, CDR1 is SEHNR and CDR2 FQNEAQ (reference sequence). The sample originates from a study of T cells in Graves' hyperthyroidism and ophthalmopathy. Overall study context: Before any treatment, at initial diagnosis, peripheral blood was collected.

Points from the study as a whole: Among thyroid clonotypes expanded above 0.001, most also appeared in blood. Ophthalmopathy cases were set apart from stable hyperthyroidism by a 13 V-J model.

The sequenced sample was blood. This receptor was obtained from a young man with Graves' ophthalmopathy. The chain joins TRBV7-9 to TRBJ2-1, with TRBD1 matching over 7 bases. CDR3 in amino acids: CASRQQGNSYNEQFF. CDR3 DNA: TGTGCCAGCAGGCAACAGGGGAACTCCTACAATGAGCAGTTCTTC. The entire variable domain, with the rest obtained from reference TRBV7-9 and TRBJ2-1, is as follows: DTGVSQNPRHKITKRGQNVTFRCDPISEHNRLYWYRQTLGQGPEFLTYFQNEAQLEKSRLLSDRFSAERPKGSFSTLEIQRTEQGDSAMYLCASRQQGNSYNEQFFGPGTRLTVL.